What follows is one T cell receptor (beta chain) and its context. The data were obtained in a study of blood T cell repertoires in COVID-19. Study context: Donors in the United States, Italy and Spain gave samples during acute or convalescent COVID-19. T cells, B-cell-depleted T cells, or PBMCs provided the cDNA or gDNA that served as material.

CDR1 is LNHDA and CDR2 is SQIVND in the germline V gene (reference sequence). The CDR3 contains 13 residues. Trimming left V 3 bases short and J 5 bases short, with 10 bases between. In the source study's methods: Researchers report that nucleated cell counts were estimated from reference gene primer amplification. Only in-frame clones appear in the TCRdb table, and some are missing; sequencing was by immunoSEQ multiplex PCR. The V and J calls and clone size are taken from that table; D and trimming were inferred from the DNA. Found here are around 300,000 clones, approximately 86% of them singletons; the top ten hold roughly 2.1%.

This receptor was taken from a man aged 18 to 29 with active or convalescent COVID-19. The V and J genes are TRBV19 and TRBJ2-5; perhaps TRBD1 as D (6 bases). Sequencing was carried out using peripheral blood. The CDR3 here is CASSISGEETQYF. The CDR3 bases are TGTGCCAGTAGTATTTCAGGGGAGGAGACCCAGTACTTC.